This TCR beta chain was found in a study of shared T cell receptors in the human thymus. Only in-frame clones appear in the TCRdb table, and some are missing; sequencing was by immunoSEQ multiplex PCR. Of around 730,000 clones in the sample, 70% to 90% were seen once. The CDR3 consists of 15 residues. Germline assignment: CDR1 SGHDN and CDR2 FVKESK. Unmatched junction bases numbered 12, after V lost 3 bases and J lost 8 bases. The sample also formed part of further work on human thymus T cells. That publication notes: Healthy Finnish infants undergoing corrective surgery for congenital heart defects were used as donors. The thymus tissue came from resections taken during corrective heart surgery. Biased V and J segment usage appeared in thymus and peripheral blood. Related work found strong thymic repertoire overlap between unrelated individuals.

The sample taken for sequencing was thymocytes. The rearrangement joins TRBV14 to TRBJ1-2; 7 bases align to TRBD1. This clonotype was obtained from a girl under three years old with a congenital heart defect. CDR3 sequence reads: CASSHDRVNFKGYTF. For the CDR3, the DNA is TGTGCCAGCAGCCACGACAGGGTAAATTTTAAAGGCTACACCTTC.